The clone carrying this T cell receptor beta chain has a count of ten or more. Its antigen is unknown. The data stem from a study of CD8+CD57+ T cells in acquired aplastic anemia. Across the study: Sorted CD4+ and CD8+ cells gave a mean 3.2 ug DNA, range about 0.19 to 27.4 ug. Some 10 million reads were obtained on average for healthy donor CD4+ cells. Study results and limitations: Between patients and controls, twenty-nine CD8+ CDR3 sequences were found in common. Simpson's diversity of CD8+ cells was not significantly different in patients compared with controls.

Genomic DNA acted as the template from which TCR beta VDJ combination and CDR3 sequence profiling were carried out. TCRdb processed the reads anew with MiXCR; each CDR3 protein has one entry. The sample shows about 64,000 distinct CDR3 sequences, less than 65% of them seen only once. Looked up from germline, CDR1 is KGHSH and CDR2 is LQKENI. CDR3 length: 12 amino acids. V was shortened by 9 bases and J by 6 bases, with 13 bases between the two germline ends. This clonotype originated in a human donor in good health, serving as a control. The gene calls are TRBV18 and TRBJ2-3, with D hard to call. Source material: sorted CD4+, CD8+, or CD8+CD57+ T cells (not recorded which) from PBMCs. The chain's CDR3 is CASHRVGDTQYF. For the CDR3, the DNA is TGTGCCAGTCACCGCGTCGGGGATACGCAGTATTTT.